This T cell receptor (beta chain) emerged from a study of early T cells in non-severe SARS-CoV-2 infection (dated by TCRdb to 2020 to 2023). Background for the entire study: TCR sequencing used bulk RNA from unsorted whole blood, so alpha and beta chains could not be paired. What the authors observed across the whole study: VDJdb matching was skewed toward anti-spike CD8 responses and likely underestimated virus-specific expansions, missing private and CD4 specificities.

The study was a case-control design nested within a healthcare worker cohort in London, UK, with weekly nasopharyngeal swab PCR tests and blood sampling. Between 23 and 31 March 2020, the week of the UK lockdown, healthcare workers were enrolled and then followed up weekly for as long as 16 weeks. In the germline V gene (reference sequence), CDR1 corresponds to SEHNR and CDR2 to FQNEAQ. Measured from the cysteine to the phenylalanine, the CDR3 is 11 residues long. Of all the DNA, just the CDR3 is kept, 33 bases in frame from base 1. The germline ends are 9 bases apart after V is trimmed by 7 bases and J by 5 bases. Concerning this clonotype itself: There is no known antigen for this receptor. No base-level quality is on record; no much larger clone is a single base apart.

The library was made by 5' RACE. The data were produced on a NextSeq 500. The TCR library protocol attached unique molecular identifiers to individual cDNA molecules to correct for sequencing error and PCR bias. Both TCR alpha and beta chains were sequenced, and tight co-correlation was observed between alpha and beta sequence abundances in each sample. On the study's bioinformatics: V gene, J gene and CDR3 annotation of TCR sequences was performed with Decombinator V4. TCRs were defined as expanded if a significant change between any two time points was detected under a Poisson model with p below 0.0001. TCR abundances were normalised to the total number of TCRs sequenced per sample and expressed as counts per million. TRAV1-2 paired with TRAJ12, TRAJ20 or TRAJ33 defined MAIT TCRs, while TRAV10 paired with TRAJ18 defined iNKT TCRs. A search of VDJdb, accessed on 1 November 2021, was run for TCRs annotated to CMV, EBV and SARS-CoV-2, with TCRs annotated for multiple antigens excluded. The raw public reads went through TCRdb reprocessing: fastp at Q25, MiXCR clone calling, in-frame beta chains kept. Entries that share a CDR3 protein sequence are merged under the most common genes and DNA. TCRdb's processing, not the authors', yielded these V and J calls. The sample table holds 65,000 to 80,000 distinct CDR3 sequences, of which roughly 13% were seen once. Of the sample, around 6% falls within the top ten clones.

The chain joins TRBV7-9 to TRBJ2-7; a weak D assignment points to TRBD2 (5 bases agree). Sequenced material: whole blood. This sequence was found in an adult who was a healthcare worker with PCR-confirmed SARS-CoV-2 infection or an uninfected control (not recorded which). Here the CDR3 is given as CASTSRDEQYF. The DNA reads TGTGCCAGCACCTCGCGGGACGAGCAGTACTTC. Full variable domain (CDR3 extended with the reference TRBV7-9 and TRBJ2-7 proteins): DTGVSQNPRHKITKRGQNVTFRCDPISEHNRLYWYRQTLGQGPEFLTYFQNEAQLEKSRLLSDRFSAERPKGSFSTLEIQRTEQGDSAMYLCASTSRDEQYFGPGTRLTVT.